What follows is one TCR beta chain and its context. Its cognate antigen has yet to be identified. There are no base qualities to consult, and no much larger clone falls within one base. The record originates from a study of CD8 T cell repertoires and HIV-1 epitope variants (dated by TCRdb to the early 2020s). Turning to the overall study: In separate culture wells, T cells were stimulated with each of twenty-five peptides that represented autologous and known Gag and Nef epitope variants. Running each culture condition in triplicate, except for one peptide done in duplicate, gave a total of about 80 T cell cultures. T cells were enriched using the EasySep Human T Cell Enrichment Kit and then co-cultured with an equal number of autologous T cell-negative cells acting as antigen-presenting cells. A 1M T cell aliquot was kept as an uncultured baseline condition, separate from the roughly 80 T cell cultures. Tested epitopes included three Gag epitope families and Nef HW9 and YT9. Cultures ran for 10 days in IMDM with gentamicin, with half-media changes on days 3 and 7 adding IL-2, IL-7 and IL-15. The control conditions were a CMV, EBV and flu peptide pool, the Ebola AY9 epitope as a negative control, and a well with no peptide. Overall study outcomes, separate from this receptor: Five or six clonotypes recognized the Nef KF9 family and one clonotype recognized the HW9 family, while no responses to the TAALDMSHF plasma variant were seen. Roughly nine antigen-specific TCR beta clonotypes were identified, and about 6 of them appeared cross-reactive for autologous or known escape epitope variants. The assay identified only TCR beta chains and indicated proliferation in response to antigen, without indicating T cell function or cytokine profile.

The germline V gene encodes CDR1 SGHTA and CDR2 FQGNSA. V was cut back by 5 bases and J by 4 bases, leaving a gap of 14 bases between them. The CDR3, cysteine through phenylalanine, is 14 amino acids long. CDR3 DNA is the only sequence kept; it has 42 bases, read in frame from the first base. Sequencing of TCR beta CDR3 regions was done on the immunoSEQ platform at survey depth. The QIAamp DNA micro kit was used to extract genomic DNA from every cultured and uncultured CD8+ T cell population. The original pipeline was this. Samples with under 5,000 productive reads were excluded, and this exclusion removed about 6% of the roughly 75 HIV peptide-stimulated cultures. A MANAFEST web app trimmed sequences to CDR3 and removed nonproductive sequences, CDR3s under 5 amino acids, and those not starting C or ending F/W. Clonotypes were classified as antigen-specific only if expansion was observed in at least 2 of 3 replicates versus the no-peptide control at FDR 0.01, only within one epitope family. In addition, a specific clonotype needed a frequency at least fivefold higher than in wells stimulated with peptides from other epitope families. TCRdb mirrors the immuneACCESS table, restricted to in-frame sequences. Some clones are absent from its copies; in checked studies, under half trace to an unresolved V gene, and the reason for the others is unknown. That table gives V, J and clone size, and the DNA gave D and trimming. Counted in this sample were roughly 6,000 clones; over 60% of them appeared once. The biggest ten clones account for roughly two fifths of the sample.

The EasySep Human CD8+ T Cell Enrichment Kit was used on day 10 to isolate CD8+ T cells from every culture. The receptor comes from a male donor with HIV. Sample: cultured CD8+ T cells derived from PBMCs. Recombination linked TRBV7-2 to TRBJ1-1; tentative D gene TRBD1, with 5 bases matching. The bases read TGTGCCAGCAGCCCCGCGGGGGTTGGCACTGAAGCTTTCTTT. Its product reads: CASSPAGVGTEAFF.